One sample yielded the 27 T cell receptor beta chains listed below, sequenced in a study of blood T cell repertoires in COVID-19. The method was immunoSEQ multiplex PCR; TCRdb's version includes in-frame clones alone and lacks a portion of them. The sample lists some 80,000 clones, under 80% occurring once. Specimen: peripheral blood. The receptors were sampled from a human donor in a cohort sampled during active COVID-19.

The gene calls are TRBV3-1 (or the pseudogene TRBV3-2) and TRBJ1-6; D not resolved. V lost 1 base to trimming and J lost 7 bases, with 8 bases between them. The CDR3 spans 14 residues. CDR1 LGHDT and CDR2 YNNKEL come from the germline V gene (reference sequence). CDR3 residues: CASSQGHLNSPLHF. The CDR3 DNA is TGTGCCAGCAGCCAAGGACACCTGAATTCACCCCTCCACTTT.

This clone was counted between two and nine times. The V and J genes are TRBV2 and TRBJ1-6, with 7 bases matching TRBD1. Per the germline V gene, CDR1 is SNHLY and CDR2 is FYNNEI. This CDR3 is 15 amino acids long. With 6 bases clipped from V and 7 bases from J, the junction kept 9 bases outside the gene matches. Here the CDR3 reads CASSGQVTSNSPLHF. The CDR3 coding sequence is TGTGCCAGCAGCGGACAGGTTACTTCAAATTCACCCCTCCACTTT.

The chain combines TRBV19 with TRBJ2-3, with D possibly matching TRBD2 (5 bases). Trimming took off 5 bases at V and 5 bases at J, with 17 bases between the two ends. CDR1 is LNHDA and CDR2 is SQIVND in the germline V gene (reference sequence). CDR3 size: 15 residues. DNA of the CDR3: TGTGCCAGTAGTCCGACCCGGACTGCTAGAGATACGCAGTATTTT. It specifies CASSPTRTARDTQYF.

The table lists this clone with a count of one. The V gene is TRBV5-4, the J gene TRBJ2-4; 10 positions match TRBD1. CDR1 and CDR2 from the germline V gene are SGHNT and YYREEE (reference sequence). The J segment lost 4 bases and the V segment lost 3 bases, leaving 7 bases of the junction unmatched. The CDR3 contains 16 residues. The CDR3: CASSSGTGALKNIQYF. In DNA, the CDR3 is TGTGCCAGCAGCTCCGGGACAGGGGCCCTAAAAAACATTCAGTACTTC.

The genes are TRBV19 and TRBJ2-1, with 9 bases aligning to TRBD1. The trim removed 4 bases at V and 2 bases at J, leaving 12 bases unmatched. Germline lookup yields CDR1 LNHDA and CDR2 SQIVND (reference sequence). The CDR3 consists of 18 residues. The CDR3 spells CASSRTGAVIGTYNEQFF. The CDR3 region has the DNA TGTGCCAGTAGTAGGACAGGGGCGGTAATAGGGACCTACAATGAGCAGTTCTTC.

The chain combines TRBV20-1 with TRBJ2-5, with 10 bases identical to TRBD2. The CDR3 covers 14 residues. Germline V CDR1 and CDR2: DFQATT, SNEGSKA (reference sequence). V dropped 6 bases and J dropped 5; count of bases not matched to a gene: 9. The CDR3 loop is CSASSGGPWETQYF. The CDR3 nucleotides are TGCAGTGCAAGTAGCGGGGGGCCTTGGGAGACCCAGTACTTC.

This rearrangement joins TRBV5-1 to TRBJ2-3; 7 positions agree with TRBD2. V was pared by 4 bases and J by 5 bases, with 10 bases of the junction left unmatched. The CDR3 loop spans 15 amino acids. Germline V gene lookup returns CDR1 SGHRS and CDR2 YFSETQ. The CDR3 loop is CASSPSSGAKDTQYF. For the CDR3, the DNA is TGCGCCAGCAGCCCCTCGAGCGGGGCCAAAGATACGCAGTATTTT.

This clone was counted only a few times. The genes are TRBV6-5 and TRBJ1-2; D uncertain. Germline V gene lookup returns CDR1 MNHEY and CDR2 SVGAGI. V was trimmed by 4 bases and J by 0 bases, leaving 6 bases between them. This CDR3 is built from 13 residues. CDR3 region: CASSSVPNYGYTF. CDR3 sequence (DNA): TGTGCCAGCAGTTCCGTCCCTAACTATGGCTACACCTTC.

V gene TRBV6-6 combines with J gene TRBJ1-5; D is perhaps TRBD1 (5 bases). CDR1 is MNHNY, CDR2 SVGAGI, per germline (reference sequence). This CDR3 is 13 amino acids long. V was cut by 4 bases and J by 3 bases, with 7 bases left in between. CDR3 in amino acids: CASSSGNNQPQHF. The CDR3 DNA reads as TGTGCCAGCAGTTCAGGGAACAATCAGCCCCAGCATTTT.

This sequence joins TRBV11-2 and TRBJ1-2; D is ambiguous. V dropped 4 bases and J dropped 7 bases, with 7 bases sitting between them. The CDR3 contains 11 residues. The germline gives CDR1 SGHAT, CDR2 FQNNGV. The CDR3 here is CASSSSRGYTF. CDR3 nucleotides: TGTGCCAGCAGCTCCTCTCGTGGCTACACCTTC.

The CDR3 DNA reads TGTGCCAGCAGTTACGAGGGAAGCTCCTACGAGCAGTACTTC. Its protein is CASSYEGSSYEQYF. The J gene is TRBJ2-7, the V gene TRBV6-2 or TRBV6-3; D might be TRBD2 (5 bases). V was trimmed by 2 bases and J by 0 bases, leaving 8 bases between them. The CDR3 runs 14 residues. Germline assignment: CDR1 MNHEY and CDR2 SVGEGT.

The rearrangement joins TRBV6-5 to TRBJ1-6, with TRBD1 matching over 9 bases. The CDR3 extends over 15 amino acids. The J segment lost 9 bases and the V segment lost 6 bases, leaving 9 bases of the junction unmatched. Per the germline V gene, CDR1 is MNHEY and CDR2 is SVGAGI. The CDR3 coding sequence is TGTGCCAGCAGAGGGACCCCGGGACAGGGTTCACCCCTCCACTTT. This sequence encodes CASRGTPGQGSPLHF.

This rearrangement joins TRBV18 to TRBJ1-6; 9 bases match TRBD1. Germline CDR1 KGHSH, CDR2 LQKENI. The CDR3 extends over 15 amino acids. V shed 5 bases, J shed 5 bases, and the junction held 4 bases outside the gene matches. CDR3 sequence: CASSRDRVDNSPLHF. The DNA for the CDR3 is TGTGCCAGCTCAAGGGACAGGGTGGATAATTCACCCCTCCACTTT.

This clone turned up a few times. CDR3 amino acids: CAWGRFYGYTF. DNA for the CDR3: TGTGCCTGGGGCAGATTCTATGGCTACACCTTC. This chain links TRBV30 with TRBJ1-2; D is undetermined. V lost 5 bases, J lost 4 bases, and 8 bases lay in between. The CDR3 extends over 11 amino acids. In germline, CDR1 is GTSNPN, CDR2 SVGIG (reference sequence).

CDR3 bases: TGTGCCTGGAGTTCTCAGGCCTGGGCTGAAGCTTTCTTT. Translating gives CAWSSQAWAEAFF. This chain uses TRBV30 with TRBJ1-1, with D uncertain. Trimming shortened V by 2 bases and J by 6 bases, and 13 bases separated the two germline ends. The CDR3 spans 13 residues. From germline, CDR1 is GTSNPN and CDR2 SVGIG (reference sequence). The variable domain in full, completed from reference TRBV30 and TRBJ1-1, reads SQTIHQWPATLVQPVGSPLSLECTVEGTSNPNLYWYRQAAGRGLQLLFYSVGIGQISSEVPQNLSASRPQDRQFILSSKKLLLSDSGFYLCAWSSQAWAEAFFGQGTRLTVV.

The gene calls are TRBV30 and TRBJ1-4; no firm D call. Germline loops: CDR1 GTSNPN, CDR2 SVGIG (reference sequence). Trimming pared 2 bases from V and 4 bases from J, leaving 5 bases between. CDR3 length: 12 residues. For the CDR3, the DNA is TGTGCCTGGAGTCAACTTAATGAAAAACTGTTTTTT. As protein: CAWSQLNEKLFF.

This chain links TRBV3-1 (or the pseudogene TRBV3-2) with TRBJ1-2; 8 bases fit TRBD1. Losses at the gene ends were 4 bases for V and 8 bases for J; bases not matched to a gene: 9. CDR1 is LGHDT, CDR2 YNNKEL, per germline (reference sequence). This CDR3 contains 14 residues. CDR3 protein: CASSRSGTGKGYTF. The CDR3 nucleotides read TGTGCCAGCAGCCGTTCCGGGACAGGTAAAGGCTACACCTTC.

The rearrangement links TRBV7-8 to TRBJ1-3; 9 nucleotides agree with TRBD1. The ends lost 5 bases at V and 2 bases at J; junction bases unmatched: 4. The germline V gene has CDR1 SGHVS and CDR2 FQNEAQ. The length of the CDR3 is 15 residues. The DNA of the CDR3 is TGTGCCAGCAGCGTGACAGGGGGTACTGGAAACACCATATATTTT. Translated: CASSVTGGTGNTIYF.

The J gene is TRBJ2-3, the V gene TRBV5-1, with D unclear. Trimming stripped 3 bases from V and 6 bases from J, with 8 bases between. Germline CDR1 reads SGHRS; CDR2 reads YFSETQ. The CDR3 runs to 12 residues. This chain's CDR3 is CASSSPQDTQYF. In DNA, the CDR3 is TGCGCCAGCAGCTCGCCCCAGGATACGCAGTATTTT.

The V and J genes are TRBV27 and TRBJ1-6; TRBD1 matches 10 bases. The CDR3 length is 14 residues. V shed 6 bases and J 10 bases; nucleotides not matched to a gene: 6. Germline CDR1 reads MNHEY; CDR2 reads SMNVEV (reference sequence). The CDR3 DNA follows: TGTGCCAGCAGACCGACAGGGGGCCTCTCACCCCTCCACTTT. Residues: CASRPTGGLSPLHF.

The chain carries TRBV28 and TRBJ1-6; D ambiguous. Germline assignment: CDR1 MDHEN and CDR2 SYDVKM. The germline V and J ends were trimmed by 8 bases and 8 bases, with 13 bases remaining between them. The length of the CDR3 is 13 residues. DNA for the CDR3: TGTGCCAGCCGAAAGGAGTCAGATTCACCCCTCCACTTT. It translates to CASRKESDSPLHF.

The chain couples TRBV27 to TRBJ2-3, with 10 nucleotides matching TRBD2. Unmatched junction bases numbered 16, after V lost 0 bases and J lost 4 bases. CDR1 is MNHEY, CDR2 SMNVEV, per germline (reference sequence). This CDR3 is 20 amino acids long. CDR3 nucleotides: TGTGCCAGCAGTTTATCGACAGCGGGGGGGCCTGGTTTCCTCCCAGATACGCAGTATTTT. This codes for CASSLSTAGGPGFLPDTQYF.

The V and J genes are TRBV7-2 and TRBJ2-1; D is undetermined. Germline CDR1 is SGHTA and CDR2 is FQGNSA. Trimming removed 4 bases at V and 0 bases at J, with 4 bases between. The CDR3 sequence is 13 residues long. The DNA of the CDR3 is TGTGCCAGCAGCTATAGCTCCTACAATGAGCAGTTCTTC. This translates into CASSYSSYNEQFF.

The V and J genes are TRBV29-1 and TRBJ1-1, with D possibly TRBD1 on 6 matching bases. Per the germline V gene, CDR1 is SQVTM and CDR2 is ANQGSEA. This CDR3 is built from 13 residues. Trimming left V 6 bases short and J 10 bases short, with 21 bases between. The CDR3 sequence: CSVLTGFRAGAFF. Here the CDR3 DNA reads TGCAGCGTCTTAACAGGGTTTAGGGCTGGAGCTTTCTTT.

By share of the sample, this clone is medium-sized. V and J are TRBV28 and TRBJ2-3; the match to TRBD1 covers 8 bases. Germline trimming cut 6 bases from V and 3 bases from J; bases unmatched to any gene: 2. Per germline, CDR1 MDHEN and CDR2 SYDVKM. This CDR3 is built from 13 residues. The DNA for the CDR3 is TGTGCCAGCAGACGACAGGGGACAGATACGCAGTATTTT. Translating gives CASRRQGTDTQYF.

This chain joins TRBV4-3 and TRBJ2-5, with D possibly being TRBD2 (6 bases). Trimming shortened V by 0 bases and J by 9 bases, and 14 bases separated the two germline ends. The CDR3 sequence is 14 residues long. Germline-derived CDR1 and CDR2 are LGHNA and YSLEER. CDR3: CASSQDFGGEAQYF. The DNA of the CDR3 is TGCGCCAGCAGCCAAGATTTTGGCGGGGAGGCCCAGTACTTC.

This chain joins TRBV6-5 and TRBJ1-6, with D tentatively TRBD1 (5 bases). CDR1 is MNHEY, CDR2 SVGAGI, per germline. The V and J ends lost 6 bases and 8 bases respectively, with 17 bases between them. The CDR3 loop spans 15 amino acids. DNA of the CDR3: TGTGCCAGCAGAAACCGGGGGGGTATTGATTCACCCCTCCACTTT. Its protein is CASRNRGGIDSPLHF.